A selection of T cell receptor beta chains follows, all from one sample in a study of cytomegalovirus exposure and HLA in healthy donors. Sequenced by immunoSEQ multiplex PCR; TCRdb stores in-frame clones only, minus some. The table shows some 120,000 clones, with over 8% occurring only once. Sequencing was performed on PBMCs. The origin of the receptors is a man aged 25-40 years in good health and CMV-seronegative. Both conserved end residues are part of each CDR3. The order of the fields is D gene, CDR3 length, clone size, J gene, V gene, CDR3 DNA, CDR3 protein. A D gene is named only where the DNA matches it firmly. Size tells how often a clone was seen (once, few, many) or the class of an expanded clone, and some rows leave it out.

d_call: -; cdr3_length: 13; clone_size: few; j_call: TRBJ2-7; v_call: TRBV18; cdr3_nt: TGTGCCAGCTCCCTCACAGAAGGCTACGAGCAGTACTTC; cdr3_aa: CASSLTEGYEQYF
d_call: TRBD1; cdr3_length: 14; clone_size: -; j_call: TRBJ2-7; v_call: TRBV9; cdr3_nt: TGTGCCAGCAGCGTCGGGACAGGGACCTACGAGCAGTACTTC; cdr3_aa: CASSVGTGTYEQYF
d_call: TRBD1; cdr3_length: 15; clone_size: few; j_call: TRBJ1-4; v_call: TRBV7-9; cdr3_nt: TGTGCCAGCAGCCGGAGGACAGGGCCAAATGAAAAACTGTTTTTT; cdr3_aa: CASSRRTGPNEKLFF
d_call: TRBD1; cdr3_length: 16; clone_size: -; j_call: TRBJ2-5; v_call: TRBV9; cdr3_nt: TGTGCCAGCAGCGTAGCTACAAGGGGGCGGCGGGAGACCCAGTACTTC; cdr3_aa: CASSVATRGRRETQYF
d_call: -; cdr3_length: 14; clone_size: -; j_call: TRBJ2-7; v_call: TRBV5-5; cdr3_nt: TGTGCCAGCAGCCCCCATAGGGGCGGCTACGAGCAGTACTTC; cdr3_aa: CASSPHRGGYEQYF
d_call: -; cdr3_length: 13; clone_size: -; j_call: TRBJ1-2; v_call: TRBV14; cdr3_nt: TGTGCCAGCAGCGAGATCCCTACCCAAGGCTACACCTTC; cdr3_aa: CASSEIPTQGYTF
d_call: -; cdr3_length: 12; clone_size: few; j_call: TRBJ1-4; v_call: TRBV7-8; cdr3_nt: TGTGCCAGCAGTATCGGGAATGAAAAACTGTTTTTT; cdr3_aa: CASSIGNEKLFF
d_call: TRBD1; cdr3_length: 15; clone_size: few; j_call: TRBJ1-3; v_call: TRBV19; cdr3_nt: TGTGCCAGTAGATCACAGGGGGGGACCGGAAACACCATATATTTT; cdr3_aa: CASRSQGGTGNTIYF
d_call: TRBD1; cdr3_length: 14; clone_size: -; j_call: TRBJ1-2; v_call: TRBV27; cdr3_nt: TGTGCCAGCAGTTTGGGCAGGGGGCTGGGTGGCTACACCTTC; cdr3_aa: CASSLGRGLGGYTF
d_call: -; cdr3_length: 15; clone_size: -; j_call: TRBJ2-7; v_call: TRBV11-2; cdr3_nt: TGTGCCAGCAGCTCGATAGGGGGTCCTATCGACGAGCAGTACTTC; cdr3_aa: CASSSIGGPIDEQYF
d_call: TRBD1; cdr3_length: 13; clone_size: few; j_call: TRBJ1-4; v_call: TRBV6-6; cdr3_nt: TGTGCCACCGTCCGGACAGGGTCTGAAAAACTGTTTTTT; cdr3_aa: CATVRTGSEKLFF
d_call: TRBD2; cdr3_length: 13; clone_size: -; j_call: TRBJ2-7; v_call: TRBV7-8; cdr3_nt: TGTGCCAGCAGCTTACTAGCGGGAGCCGAGCAGTACTTC; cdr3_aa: CASSLLAGAEQYF
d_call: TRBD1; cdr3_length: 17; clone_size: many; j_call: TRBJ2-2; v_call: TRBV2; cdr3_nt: TGTGCCAGCAGTGAAGAGCCGGACAGGGCGAGCACCGGGGAGCTGTTTTTT; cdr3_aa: CASSEEPDRASTGELFF
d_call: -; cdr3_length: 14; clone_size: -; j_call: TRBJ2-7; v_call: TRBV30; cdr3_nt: TGTGCCTGGAATCGGGCCCCAGGGGACCACGAGCAGTACTTC; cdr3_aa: CAWNRAPGDHEQYF
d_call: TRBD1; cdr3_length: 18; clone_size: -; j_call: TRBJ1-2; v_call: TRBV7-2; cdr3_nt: TGTGCCAGCAGCTTAGTCGGGACCCTAGACAGGGGTGCCTATGGCTACACCTTC; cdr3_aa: CASSLVGTLDRGAYGYTF
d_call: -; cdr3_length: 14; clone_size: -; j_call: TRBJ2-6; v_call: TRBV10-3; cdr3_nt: TGTGCCATCAGTCCTAGCTCTGGGGCCAACGTCCTGACTTTC; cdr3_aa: CAISPSSGANVLTF
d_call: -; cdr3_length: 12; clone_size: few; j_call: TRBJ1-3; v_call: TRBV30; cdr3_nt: TGTGCCTGGAGTGGGGACCGGGACTACGGATATTTT; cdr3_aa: CAWSGDRDYGYF
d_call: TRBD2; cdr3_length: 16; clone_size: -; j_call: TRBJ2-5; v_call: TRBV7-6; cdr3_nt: TGTGCCAGCAGCTTACAACCGGGGGGGCTGGGAGAGACCCAGTACTTC; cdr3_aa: CASSLQPGGLGETQYF
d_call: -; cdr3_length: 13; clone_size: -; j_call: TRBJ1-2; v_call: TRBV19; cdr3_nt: TGTGCCAGTTCCGCAGGGTATGACTATGGCTACACCTTC; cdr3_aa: CASSAGYDYGYTF
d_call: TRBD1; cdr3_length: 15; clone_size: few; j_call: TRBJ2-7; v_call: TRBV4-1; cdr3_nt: TGCGCCAGCAGCCTGGGACAGGGGCGCACCCACGAGCAGTACTTC; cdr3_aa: CASSLGQGRTHEQYF
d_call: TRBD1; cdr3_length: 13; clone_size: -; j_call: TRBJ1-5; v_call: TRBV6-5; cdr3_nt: TGTGCCAGCAGTAGAACAGGGGGAGCGTCCCAGCATTTT; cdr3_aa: CASSRTGGASQHF
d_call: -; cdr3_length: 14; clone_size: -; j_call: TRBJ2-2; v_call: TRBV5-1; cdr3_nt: TGTGCCAGCATAAGGGACACCAACACCGGGGAGCTGTTTTTT; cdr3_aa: CASIRDTNTGELFF
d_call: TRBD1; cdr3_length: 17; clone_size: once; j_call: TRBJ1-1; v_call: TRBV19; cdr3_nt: TGTGCCAGTAGTATGGGACTCAGGGGGAGGATGAACACTGAAGCTTTCTTT; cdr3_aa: CASSMGLRGRMNTEAFF
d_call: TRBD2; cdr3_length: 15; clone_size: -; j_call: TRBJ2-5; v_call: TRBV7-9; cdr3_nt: TGTGCCAGCAGCGCAAGCGGGAGGGACCAAGAGACCCAGTACTTC; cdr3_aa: CASSASGRDQETQYF
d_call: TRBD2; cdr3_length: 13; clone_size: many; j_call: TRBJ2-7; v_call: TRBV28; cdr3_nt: TGTGCCAGCAGGACGACTAGCGTGTACGAGCAGTACTTC; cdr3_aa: CASRTTSVYEQYF
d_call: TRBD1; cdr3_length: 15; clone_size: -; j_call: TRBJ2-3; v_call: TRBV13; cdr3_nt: TGTGCCAGCAGGAACGGACAGGCCGGGTCAGATACGCAGTATTTT; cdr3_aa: CASRNGQAGSDTQYF
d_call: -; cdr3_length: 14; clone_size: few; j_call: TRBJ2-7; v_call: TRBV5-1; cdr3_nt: TGCGCCAGCAGCCTCCGGGACACCTCCTACGAGCAGTACTTC; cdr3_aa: CASSLRDTSYEQYF
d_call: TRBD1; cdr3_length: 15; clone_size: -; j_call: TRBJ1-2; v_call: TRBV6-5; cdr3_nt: TGTGCCAGCAGGGACAGGGGGCGCGGGTCTGATGGCTACACCTTC; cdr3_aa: CASRDRGRGSDGYTF
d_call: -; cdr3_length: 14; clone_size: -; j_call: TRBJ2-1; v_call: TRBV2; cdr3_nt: TGTGCCAGCAAAGACAGGATATCCTACAATGAGCAGTTCTTC; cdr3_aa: CASKDRISYNEQFF
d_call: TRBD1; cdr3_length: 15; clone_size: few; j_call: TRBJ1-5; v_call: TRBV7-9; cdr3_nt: TGTGCCAGCAGCTCGACCCTTCAGGGGGATCAGCCCCAGCATTTT; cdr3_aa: CASSSTLQGDQPQHF
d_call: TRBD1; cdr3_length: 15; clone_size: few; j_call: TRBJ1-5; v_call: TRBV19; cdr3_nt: TGTGCCAGTACCACGGACAGGGAGGGCCATCAGCCCCAGCATTTT; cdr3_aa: CASTTDREGHQPQHF
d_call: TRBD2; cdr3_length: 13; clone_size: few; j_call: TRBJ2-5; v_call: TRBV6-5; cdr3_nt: TGTGCCAGCAAATTAGCGGGGGTAGAGACCCAGTACTTC; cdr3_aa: CASKLAGVETQYF
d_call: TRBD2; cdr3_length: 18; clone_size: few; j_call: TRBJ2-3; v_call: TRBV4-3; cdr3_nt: TGCGCCAGCAGCCAGAGACTAGCGGAACCCCTTAGCACAGATACGCAGTATTTT; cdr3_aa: CASSQRLAEPLSTDTQYF
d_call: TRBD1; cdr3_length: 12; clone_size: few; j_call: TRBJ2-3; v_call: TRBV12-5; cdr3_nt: TGTGCTAGTGGTCCGGGGACAGGGGAATTGTATTTT; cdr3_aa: CASGPGTGELYF
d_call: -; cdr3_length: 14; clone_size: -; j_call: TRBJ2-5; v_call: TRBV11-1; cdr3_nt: TGTGCCAGCAGCTTTTCAGGGGCCCAAGAGACCCAGTACTTC; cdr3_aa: CASSFSGAQETQYF
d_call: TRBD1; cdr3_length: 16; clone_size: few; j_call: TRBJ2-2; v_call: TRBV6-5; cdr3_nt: TGTGCCAGCAGTTCCTTCTGGACAGGGGGGATCGGGGAGCTGTTTTTT; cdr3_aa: CASSSFWTGGIGELFF
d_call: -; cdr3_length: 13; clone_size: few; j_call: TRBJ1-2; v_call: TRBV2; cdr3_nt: TGTGCCAGCAGGTGGAGAGGAAACTATGGCTACACCTTC; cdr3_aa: CASRWRGNYGYTF
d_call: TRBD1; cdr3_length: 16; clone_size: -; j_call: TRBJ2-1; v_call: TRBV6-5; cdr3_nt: TGTGCCAGCAGTTACTCTGGGACAGGGGCATACAATGAGCAGTTCTTC; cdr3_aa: CASSYSGTGAYNEQFF
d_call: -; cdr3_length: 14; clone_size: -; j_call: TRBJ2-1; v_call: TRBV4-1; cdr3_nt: TGCGCCAGCAGCCAACCGGGACTAGGGGGCGAGCAGTTCTTC; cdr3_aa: CASSQPGLGGEQFF
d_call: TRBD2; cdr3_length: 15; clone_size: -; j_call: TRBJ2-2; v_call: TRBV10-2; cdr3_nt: TGCGCCAGCAGTGAAGGGCTAGCGGGAGCCGGGGAGCTGTTTTTT; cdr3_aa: CASSEGLAGAGELFF
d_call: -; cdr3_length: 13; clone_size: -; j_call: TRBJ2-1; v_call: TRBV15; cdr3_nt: TGTGCCACCACGAGCGGTGGTTTGAATGAGCAGTTCTTC; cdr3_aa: CATTSGGLNEQFF
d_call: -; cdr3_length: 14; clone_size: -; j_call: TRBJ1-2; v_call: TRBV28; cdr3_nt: TGTGCCAGCAGTTTACCAGGGAGGTTCTATGGCTACACCTTC; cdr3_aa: CASSLPGRFYGYTF
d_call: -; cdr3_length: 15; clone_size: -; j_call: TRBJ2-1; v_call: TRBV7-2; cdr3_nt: TGTGCCAGCAGCTTGGTAGGGAGCTCCTACAATGAGCAGTTCTTC; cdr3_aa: CASSLVGSSYNEQFF
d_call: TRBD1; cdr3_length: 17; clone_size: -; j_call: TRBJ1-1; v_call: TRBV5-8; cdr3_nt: TGTGCCAGCAGCTTGTTGGGTGGGACAGGGCTGAACACTGAAGCTTTCTTT; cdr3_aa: CASSLLGGTGLNTEAFF
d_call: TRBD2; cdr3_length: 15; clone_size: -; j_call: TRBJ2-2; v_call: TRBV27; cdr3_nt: TGTGCCAGCAGTTTTACTAGCGGGGGTTCGGGGGAGCTGTTTTTT; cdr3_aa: CASSFTSGGSGELFF
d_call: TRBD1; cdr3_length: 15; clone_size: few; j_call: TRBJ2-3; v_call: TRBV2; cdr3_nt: TGTGCCAGCACTCGAGGACAGGGGCTTCCAGATACGCAGTATTTT; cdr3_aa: CASTRGQGLPDTQYF
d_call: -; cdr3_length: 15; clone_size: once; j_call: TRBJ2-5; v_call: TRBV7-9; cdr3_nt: TGTGCCAGCAGCTTAGTGCGGAAAGGGGAAGAGACCCAGTACTTC; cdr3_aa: CASSLVRKGEETQYF
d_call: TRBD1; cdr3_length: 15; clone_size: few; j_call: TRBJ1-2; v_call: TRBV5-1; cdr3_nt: TGCGCCAGCAGCTTGTCTGGGACAGGGGGCTATCGCTACACCTTC; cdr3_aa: CASSLSGTGGYRYTF
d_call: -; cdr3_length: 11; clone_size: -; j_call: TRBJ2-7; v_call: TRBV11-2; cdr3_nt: TGTGCCAGCAGCTTAGCCCAGACTCAGTACTTC; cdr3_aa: CASSLAQTQYF
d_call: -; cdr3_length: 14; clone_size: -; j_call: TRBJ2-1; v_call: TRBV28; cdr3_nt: TGTGCCAGCAGTTTTTGGGAGGTGAGCAATGAGCAGTTCTTC; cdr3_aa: CASSFWEVSNEQFF
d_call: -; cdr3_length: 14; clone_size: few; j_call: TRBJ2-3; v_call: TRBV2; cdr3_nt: TGTGCCAGCAGTGAACGTCAGAACGCAGATACGCAGTATTTT; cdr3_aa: CASSERQNADTQYF
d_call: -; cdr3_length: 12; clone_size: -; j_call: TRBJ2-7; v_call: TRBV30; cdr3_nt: TGTGCCTGGAGTCCCCGTAACATAAGGCAGTACTTC; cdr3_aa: CAWSPRNIRQYF
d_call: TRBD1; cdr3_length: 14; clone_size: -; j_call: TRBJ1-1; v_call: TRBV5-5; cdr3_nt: TGTGCCAGCAGCTTCGGACAGGGGGGTTCGGAAGCTTTCTTT; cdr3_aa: CASSFGQGGSEAFF
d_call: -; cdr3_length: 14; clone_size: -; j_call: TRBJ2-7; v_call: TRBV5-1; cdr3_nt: TGCGCCAGCAGCTCCCGTCCGGGTACCTACGAGCAGTACTTC; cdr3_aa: CASSSRPGTYEQYF